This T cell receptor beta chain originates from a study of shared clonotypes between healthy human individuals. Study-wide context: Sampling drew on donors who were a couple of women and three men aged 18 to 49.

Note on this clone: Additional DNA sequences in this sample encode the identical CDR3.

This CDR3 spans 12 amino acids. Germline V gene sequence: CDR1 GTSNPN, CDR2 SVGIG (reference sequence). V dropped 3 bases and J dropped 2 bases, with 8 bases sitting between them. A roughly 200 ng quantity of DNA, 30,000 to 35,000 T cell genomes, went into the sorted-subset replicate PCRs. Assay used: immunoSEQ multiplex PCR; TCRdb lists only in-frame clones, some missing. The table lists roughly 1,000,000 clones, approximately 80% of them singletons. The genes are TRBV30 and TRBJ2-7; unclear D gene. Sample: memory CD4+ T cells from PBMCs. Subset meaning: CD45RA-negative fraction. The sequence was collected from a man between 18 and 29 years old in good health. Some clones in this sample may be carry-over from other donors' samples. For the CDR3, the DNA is TGTGCCTGGAGCGGTCTTACCTACGAGCAGTACTTC. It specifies CAWSGLTYEQYF.